This section outlines one T cell receptor (beta chain) sequence together with its context. The sample originates from a study of glioma-infiltrating T cells after dendritic cell vaccination. Clones were read by immunoSEQ multiplex PCR, and TCRdb kept only the in-frame ones, dropping some. The sample lists tens of thousands of clones, 90% to 95% occurring once. From germline, CDR1 is SGHRS and CDR2 YFSETQ. There are 14 residues in the CDR3. After removal of 8 bases from V and 5 bases from J, the junction contained 12 bases not matched to a gene. The sequence was obtained from a human donor with glioblastoma. The specimen was blood, collected before dendritic cell vaccination. The chain is built from TRBV5-1 and TRBJ1-1, with 7 positions matching TRBD1. CDR3 region: CASTSYRGETEAFF. The CDR3 DNA sequence: TGCGCCAGTACTTCTTACAGGGGTGAGACTGAAGCTTTCTTT.